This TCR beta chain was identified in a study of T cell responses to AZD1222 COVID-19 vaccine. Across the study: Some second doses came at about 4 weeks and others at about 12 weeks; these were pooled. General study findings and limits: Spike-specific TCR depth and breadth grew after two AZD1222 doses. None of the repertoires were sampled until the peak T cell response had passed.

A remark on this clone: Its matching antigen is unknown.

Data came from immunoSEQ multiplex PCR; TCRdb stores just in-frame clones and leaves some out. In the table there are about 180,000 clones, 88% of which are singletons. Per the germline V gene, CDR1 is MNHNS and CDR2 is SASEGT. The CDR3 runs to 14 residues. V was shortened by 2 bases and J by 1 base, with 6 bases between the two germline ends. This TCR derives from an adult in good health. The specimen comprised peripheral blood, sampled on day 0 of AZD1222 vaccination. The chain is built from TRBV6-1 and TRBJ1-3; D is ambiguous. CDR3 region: CASSEHGSGNTIYF. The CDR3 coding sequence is TGTGCCAGCAGTGAACACGGGTCTGGAAACACCATATATTTT.